The 20 T cell receptor beta chains below were found in one sample sequenced in a study of graft-versus-host responses after intestinal transplantation. No antigen is known for these receptors. Libraries were prepared by immunoSEQ multiplex PCR; TCRdb keeps only in-frame clonotypes and omits some of them. Among approximately 33,000 clones listed, around 85% were seen once. The starting material was unstimulated CD8+ T cells sorted from spleen or lymph node cells, obtained before intestinal transplant. These receptors were collected from a human donor who received an intestinal transplant.

A remark on this clone: The junction departs from the called germline gene at one end, perhaps through a read error. This sequence joins TRBV13 and TRBJ2-4; D is unclear. This CDR3 region has 15 residues. Germline values: CDR1 PRHDT, CDR2 FYEKMQ (reference sequence). The CDR3 coding sequence is TGTGCCAGCGGCTTAGATTCGGGTGTCAAAAACATTCAGTACTTC. It encodes CASGLDSGVKNIQYF.

This chain links TRBV14 with TRBJ2-7, with 13 bases identical to TRBD2. The CDR3 extends over 20 amino acids. Trimming at V came to 4 bases and at J to 2 bases, leaving 17 bases not matched to a gene. Germline lookup yields CDR1 SGHDN and CDR2 FVKESK. In DNA, the CDR3 is TGTGCCAGCAGCCGAGACAGGACTAGCGGGAGAGATTGGAGCACCTACGAGCAGTACTTC. It specifies CASSRDRTSGRDWSTYEQYF. The whole variable domain, remainder taken from reference TRBV14 and TRBJ2-7, is EAGVTQFPSHSVIEKGQTVTLRCDPISGHDNLYWYRRVMGKEIKFLLHFVKESKQDESGMPNNRFLAERTGGTYSTLKVQPAELEDSGVYFCASSRDRTSGRDWSTYEQYFGPGTRLTVT.

The genes are TRBV4-1 and TRBJ2-1; D may be TRBD2 (6 bases). The germline gives CDR1 MGHRA, CDR2 YSYEKL. V was pared by 0 bases and J by 3 bases, with 12 bases between. This CDR3 spans 16 amino acids. DNA for the CDR3: TGCGCCAGCAGCCAAGATCCTCGGACTAACTACAATGAGCAGTTCTTC. This codes for CASSQDPRTNYNEQFF.

This rearrangement joins TRBV6-5 to TRBJ1-2, with D maybe TRBD1 (5 bases). CDR1 is MNHEY and CDR2 is SVGAGI in the germline V gene. Trimming stripped 0 bases from V and 5 bases from J, with 10 bases between. The CDR3 totals 14 residues. The CDR3 nucleotides read TGTGCCAGCAGTTACTCCCAGGACACTTATGGCTACACCTTC. Protein product: CASSYSQDTYGYTF.

By share, this clone ranks as medium-sized. V is TRBV28 and J is TRBJ2-7; 7 bases map to TRBD2. The CDR3 runs to 13 residues. Unmatched junction bases numbered 3, after V lost 3 bases and J lost 4 bases. Germline loops: CDR1 MDHEN, CDR2 SYDVKM. CDR3 sequence reads: CASSFGGLYEQYF. DNA for the CDR3: TGTGCCAGCAGTTTCGGGGGGTTATACGAGCAGTACTTC.

This chain links TRBV7-3 with TRBJ2-2; TRBD2 is a possible D gene (5 bases). V was clipped by 2 bases and J by 6 bases, with 10 bases between them. The length of the CDR3 is 14 residues. Germline V lookup: CDR1 SGHTA, CDR2 FQGTGA. CDR3 sequence reads: CASSLSGIAGELFF. The CDR3 coding sequence is TGTGCCAGCAGCTTATCGGGAATCGCCGGGGAGCTGTTTTTT. The complete variable domain, with remaining parts taken from reference TRBV7-3 and TRBJ2-2, reads GAGVSQTPSNKVTEKGKYVELRCDPISGHTALYWYRQSLGQGPEFLIYFQGTGAADDSGLPNDRFFAVRPEGSVSTLKIQRTERGDSAVYLCASSLSGIAGELFFGEGSRLTVL.

This rearrangement joins TRBV6-9 to TRBJ1-5; a weak D match, TRBD1 (6 bases). V was shortened by 6 bases and J by 4 bases, with 16 bases between the two germline ends. Germline V CDR1 and CDR2: MNHGY, SVAAGI. The CDR3 is 15 amino acids. The CDR3 coding sequence is TGTGCCAGCAGCCCCCTTCCAGGGGCTAATCAGCCCCAGCATTTT. It yields the protein CASSPLPGANQPQHF.

This rearrangement joins TRBV28 to TRBJ2-5, with 15 bases that match TRBD2. This CDR3 region has 16 residues. V shed 6 bases and J 5 bases; nucleotides not matched to a gene: 7. Germline lookup yields CDR1 MDHEN and CDR2 SYDVKM. For the CDR3, the DNA is TGTGCCAGCAGAACGGGACTAGCGGGGGGACGGGAGACCCAGTACTTC. Translating it yields CASRTGLAGGRETQYF.

The table lists this clone with a count of one. This chain links TRBV7-6 with TRBJ2-5; 7 nucleotides match TRBD2. The J call may be incorrect, as the DNA end agrees better with TRBJ2-7. The CDR3 covers 15 residues. Per the germline V gene, CDR1 is SGHVS and CDR2 is FNYEAQ. CDR3 sequence reads: CASSPREAILGEQYF. CDR3 coding DNA: TGTGCCAGCAGCCCCCGGGAGGCCATCCTGGGCGAGCAGTACTTC.

This sequence joins TRBV6-4 and TRBJ2-5; 7 bases are shared with TRBD1. The CDR3 contains 12 residues. CDR1 MRHNA and CDR2 SNTAGT come from the germline V gene. J gave up 4 bases and V 10 bases, and 6 bases lay outside the gene matches. CDR3 nucleotides: TGTGCCAACTTACAGGGGATAGAGACCCAGTACTTC. As protein: CANLQGIETQYF.

J is TRBJ2-1 and V is TRBV28; 7 bases align to TRBD2. J lost 1 base, V lost 2 bases, and 5 bases had no gene match. The germline gives CDR1 MDHEN, CDR2 SYDVKM. This CDR3 comprises 16 residues. The CDR3 is CASSLRRESSYNEQFF. CDR3 coding DNA: TGTGCCAGCAGTTTAAGGCGGGAGTCTTCCTACAATGAGCAGTTCTTC.

This chain connects TRBV7-2 to TRBJ2-1; tentative D call: TRBD2 (5 bases). The CDR3 has 14 amino acids. The V gene lost 2 bases and the J gene lost 7 bases, with 12 bases spanning the gap. Per germline, CDR1 SGHTA and CDR2 FQGNSA. In DNA, the CDR3 is TGTGCCAGCAGCTTACTAGCCCCGGGTAATGAGCAGTTCTTC. Amino acids: CASSLLAPGNEQFF.

The V and J genes are TRBV6-1 and TRBJ2-3, with 10 bases aligning to TRBD1. The CDR3 loop spans 15 amino acids. The junction had 6 bases not matched to a gene; V was cut back by 3 bases and J by 6 bases. Germline assignment: CDR1 MNHNS and CDR2 SASEGT. CDR3 sequence: CASSDGDRGPDTQYF. The CDR3 DNA reads as TGTGCCAGCAGTGATGGGGACAGGGGTCCCGATACGCAGTATTTT.

V is TRBV7-8 and J is TRBJ2-3, with TRBD1 identical over 10 bases. The CDR3 runs 16 residues. Germline-derived CDR1 and CDR2 are SGHVS and FQNEAQ. V gave up 5 bases and J gave up 3 bases; unmatched junction bases: 8. CDR3 DNA: TGTGCCAGCAGCCCGGGGACAGGGGAGGGGACAGATACGCAGTATTTT. It encodes CASSPGTGEGTDTQYF.

This sequence joins TRBV6-6 and TRBJ1-1; perhaps TRBD1 as D (5 bases). The CDR3 length is 15 residues. CDR1 is MNHNY and CDR2 is SVGAGI in the germline V gene (reference sequence). Trimming pared 3 bases from V and 4 bases from J, leaving 15 bases between. CDR3 DNA sequence: TGTGCCAGCAGTTATCTTTCCGCGGGGGGCACTGAAGCTTTCTTT. Amino acid sequence: CASSYLSAGGTEAFF.

The V gene is TRBV2, the J gene TRBJ2-5; perhaps TRBD2 as D (7 bases). CDR3 length: 15 amino acids. Trimming pared 3 bases from V and 5 bases from J, leaving 16 bases between. Germline-derived CDR1 and CDR2 are SNHLY and FYNNEI. CDR3 nucleotides: TGTGCCAGCAGTGATAGGGGGGGGAGGCGGGAGACCCAGTACTTC. Amino acid sequence: CASSDRGGRRETQYF.

The genes are TRBV27 and TRBJ2-5; 8 bases match TRBD2. V dropped 0 bases and J dropped 4; count of bases not matched to a gene: 7. This CDR3 spans 16 amino acids. Per germline, CDR1 MNHEY and CDR2 SMNVEV (reference sequence). This CDR3 reads CASSLSGGGPRETQYF. As DNA, the CDR3 is TGTGCCAGCAGTTTATCAGGCGGGGGGCCCCGAGAGACCCAGTACTTC.

The chain joins TRBV5-8 to TRBJ1-4, with unresolved D. In germline, CDR1 is SGHTS, CDR2 YDEGEE. The CDR3 is made up of 14 amino acids. Trimming took off 4 bases at V and 5 bases at J, with 12 bases between the two ends. CDR3 DNA sequence: TGTGCCAGCAGCGCGGACGGAGGGAATGAAAAACTGTTTTTT. This codes for CASSADGGNEKLFF.

The V call is TRBV6-1, the J call TRBJ2-5; 10 nucleotides agree with TRBD2. V dropped 6 bases and J dropped 5; count of bases not matched to a gene: 9. This CDR3 comprises 15 residues. CDR1 and CDR2 from the germline V gene are MNHNS and SASEGT. CDR3: CASSWASGGVETQYF. In DNA form, the CDR3 reads TGTGCCAGCAGCTGGGCTAGCGGGGGTGTCGAGACCCAGTACTTC.

A single count supports this clone. The gene calls are TRBV5-1 and TRBJ2-1, with D maybe TRBD2 (6 bases). The germline V gene has CDR1 SGHRS and CDR2 YFSETQ. The ends were cut back, 0 bases at V and 4 bases at J, with 14 bases in the middle. The CDR3 spans 16 residues. The CDR3 region is CASSLAMGLRYNEQFF. CDR3 DNA: TGCGCCAGCAGCTTGGCGATGGGACTGAGGTACAATGAGCAGTTCTTC.